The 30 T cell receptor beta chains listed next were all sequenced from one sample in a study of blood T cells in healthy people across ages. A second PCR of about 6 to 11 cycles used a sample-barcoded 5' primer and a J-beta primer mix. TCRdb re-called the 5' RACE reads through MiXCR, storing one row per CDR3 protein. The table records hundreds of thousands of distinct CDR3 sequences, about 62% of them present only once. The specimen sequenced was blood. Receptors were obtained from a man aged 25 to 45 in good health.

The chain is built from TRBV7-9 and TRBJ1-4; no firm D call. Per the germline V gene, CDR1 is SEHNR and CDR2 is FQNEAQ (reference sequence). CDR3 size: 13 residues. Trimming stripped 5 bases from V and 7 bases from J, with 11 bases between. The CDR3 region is CASSRGVAEKLFF. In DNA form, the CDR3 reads TGTGCCAGCAGCCGAGGCGTTGCTGAAAAACTGTTTTTT.

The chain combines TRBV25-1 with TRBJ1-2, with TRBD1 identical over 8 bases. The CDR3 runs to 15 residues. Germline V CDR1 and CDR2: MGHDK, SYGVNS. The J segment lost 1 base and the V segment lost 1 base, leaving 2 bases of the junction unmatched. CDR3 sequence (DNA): TGTGCCAGCAGTGAATGGGGACAGGTTAACTATGGCTACACCTTC. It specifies CASSEWGQVNYGYTF.

The CDR3 loop reads CASNPSGGAGEQYF. CDR3 in DNA: TGCGCCAGCAACCCTAGCGGGGGGGCTGGTGAGCAGTACTTC. The chain combines TRBV4-3 with TRBJ2-1; 12 positions match TRBD2. The J call may be wrong; the DNA end is better matched by TRBJ2-7. Germline V gene sequence: CDR1 LGHNA, CDR2 YSLEER. This CDR3 is 14 amino acids long.

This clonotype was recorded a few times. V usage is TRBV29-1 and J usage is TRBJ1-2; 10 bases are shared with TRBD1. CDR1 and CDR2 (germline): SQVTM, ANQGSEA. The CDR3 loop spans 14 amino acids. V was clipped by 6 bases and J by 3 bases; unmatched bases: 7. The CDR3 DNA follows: TGCAGCGTGGCCGGGACAGGGGCTCACTATGGCTACACCTTC. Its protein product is CSVAGTGAHYGYTF.

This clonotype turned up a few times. In DNA form, the CDR3 reads TGTGCCAGCAGTTCTGGGAATCAGCCCCAGCATTTT. This translates into CASSSGNQPQHF. The chain uses TRBV28 and TRBJ1-5; D gene ambiguous. The V and J ends lost 4 bases and 4 bases respectively, with 5 bases between them. Germline CDR1 and CDR2: MDHEN and SYDVKM. CDR3 length equals 12 residues.

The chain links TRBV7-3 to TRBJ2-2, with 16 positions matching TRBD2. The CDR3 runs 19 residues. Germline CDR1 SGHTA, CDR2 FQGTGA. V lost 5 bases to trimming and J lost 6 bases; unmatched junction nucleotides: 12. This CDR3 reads CASSQIPGLAGGPAGELFF. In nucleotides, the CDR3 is TGTGCCAGCAGCCAGATTCCGGGACTAGCGGGGGGGCCAGCCGGGGAGCTGTTTTTT.

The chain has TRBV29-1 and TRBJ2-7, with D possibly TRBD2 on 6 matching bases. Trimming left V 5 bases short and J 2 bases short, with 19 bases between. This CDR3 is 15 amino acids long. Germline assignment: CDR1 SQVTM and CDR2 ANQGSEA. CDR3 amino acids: CSVTRLGTGAYEQYF. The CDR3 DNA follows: TGCAGCGTTACGAGACTCGGGACGGGGGCCTACGAGCAGTACTTC.

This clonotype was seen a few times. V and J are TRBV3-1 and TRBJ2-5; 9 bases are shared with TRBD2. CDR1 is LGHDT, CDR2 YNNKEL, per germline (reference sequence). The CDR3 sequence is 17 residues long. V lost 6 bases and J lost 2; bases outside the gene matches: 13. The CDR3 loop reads CASRPIRSSGVQETQYF. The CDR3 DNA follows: TGTGCCAGCAGGCCGATCCGCTCTAGCGGGGTTCAAGAGACCCAGTACTTC.

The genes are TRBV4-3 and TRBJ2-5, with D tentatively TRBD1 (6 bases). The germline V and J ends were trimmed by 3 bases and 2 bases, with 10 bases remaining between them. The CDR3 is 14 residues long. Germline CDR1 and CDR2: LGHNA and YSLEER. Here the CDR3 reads CASSHMDSQETQYF. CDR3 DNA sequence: TGCGCCAGCAGCCACATGGACAGTCAAGAGACCCAGTACTTC.

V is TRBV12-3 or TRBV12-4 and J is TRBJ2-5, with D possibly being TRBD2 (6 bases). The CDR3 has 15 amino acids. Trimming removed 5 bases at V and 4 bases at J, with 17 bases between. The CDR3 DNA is TGTGCCAGCAGTCCGAGGGCCGCGGAGGGAGAGACCCAGTACTTC. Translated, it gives CASSPRAAEGETQYF.

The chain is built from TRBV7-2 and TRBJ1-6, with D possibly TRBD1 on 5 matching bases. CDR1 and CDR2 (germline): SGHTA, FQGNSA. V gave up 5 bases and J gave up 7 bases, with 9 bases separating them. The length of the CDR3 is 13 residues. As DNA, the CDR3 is TGTGCCAGCAGCATGGACATCAATTCACCCCTCCACTTT. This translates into CASSMDINSPLHF. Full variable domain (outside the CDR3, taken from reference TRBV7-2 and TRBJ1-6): GAGVSQSPSNKVTEKGKDVELRCDPISGHTALYWYRQSLGQGLEFLIYFQGNSAPDKSGLPSDRFSAERTGGSVSTLTIQRTQQEDSAVYLCASSMDINSPLHFGNGTRLTVT.

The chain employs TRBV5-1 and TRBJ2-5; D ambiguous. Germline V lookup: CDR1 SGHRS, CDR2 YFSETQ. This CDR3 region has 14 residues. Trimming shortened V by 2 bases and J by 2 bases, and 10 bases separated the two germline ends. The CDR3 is CASSLTRPQETQYF. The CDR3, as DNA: TGCGCCAGCAGCTTAACGAGACCTCAAGAGACCCAGTACTTC.

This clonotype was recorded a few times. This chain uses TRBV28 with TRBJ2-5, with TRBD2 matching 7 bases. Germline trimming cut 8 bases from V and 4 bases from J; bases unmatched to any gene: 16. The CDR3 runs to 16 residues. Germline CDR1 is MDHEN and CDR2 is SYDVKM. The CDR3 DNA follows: TGTGCCAGCGTTAAGGAGGGAGGGTTTCTCAGAGAGACCCAGTACTTC. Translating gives CASVKEGGFLRETQYF.

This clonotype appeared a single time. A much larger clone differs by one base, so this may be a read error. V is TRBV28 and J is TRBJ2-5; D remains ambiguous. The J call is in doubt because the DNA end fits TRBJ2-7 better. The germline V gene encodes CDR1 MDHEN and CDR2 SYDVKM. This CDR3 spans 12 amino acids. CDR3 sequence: CASSLSADEQYF. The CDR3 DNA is TGTGCCAGCAGTTTATCGGCGGACGAGCAGTACTTC.

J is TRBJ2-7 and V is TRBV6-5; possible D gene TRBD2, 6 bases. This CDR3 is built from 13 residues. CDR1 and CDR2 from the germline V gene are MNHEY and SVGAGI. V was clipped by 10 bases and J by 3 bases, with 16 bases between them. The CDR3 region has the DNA TGTGCCACCGTAGGAGGGGAGATCTACGAGCAGTACTTC. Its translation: CATVGGEIYEQYF.

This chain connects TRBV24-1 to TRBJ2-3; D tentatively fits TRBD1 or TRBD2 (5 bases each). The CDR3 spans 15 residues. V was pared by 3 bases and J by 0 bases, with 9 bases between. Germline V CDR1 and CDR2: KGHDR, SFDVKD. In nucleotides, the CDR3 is TGTGCCACCAGTGATGTTTGGGGGAGCACAGATACGCAGTATTTT. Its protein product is CATSDVWGSTDTQYF.

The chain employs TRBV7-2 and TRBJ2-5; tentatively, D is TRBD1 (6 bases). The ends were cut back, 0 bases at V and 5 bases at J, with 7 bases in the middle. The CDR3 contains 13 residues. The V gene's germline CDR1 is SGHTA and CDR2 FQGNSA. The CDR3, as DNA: TGTGCCAGCAGCTTAGCGGGGGCGGAGACCCAGTACTTC. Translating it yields CASSLAGAETQYF.

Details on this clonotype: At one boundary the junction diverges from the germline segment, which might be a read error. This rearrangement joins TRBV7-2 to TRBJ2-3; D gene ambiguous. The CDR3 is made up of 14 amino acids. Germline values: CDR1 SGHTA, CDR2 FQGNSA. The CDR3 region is CASSVAGGSDTQYF. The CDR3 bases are TGTGCCAGCAGCGTAGCAGGCGGTTCAGATACGCAGTATTTT.

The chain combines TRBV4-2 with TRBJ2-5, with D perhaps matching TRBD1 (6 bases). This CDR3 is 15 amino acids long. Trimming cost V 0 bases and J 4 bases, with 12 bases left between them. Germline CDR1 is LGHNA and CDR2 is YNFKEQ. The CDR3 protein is CASSQDILGGETQYF. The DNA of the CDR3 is TGTGCCAGCAGCCAAGATATTTTAGGGGGAGAGACCCAGTACTTC.

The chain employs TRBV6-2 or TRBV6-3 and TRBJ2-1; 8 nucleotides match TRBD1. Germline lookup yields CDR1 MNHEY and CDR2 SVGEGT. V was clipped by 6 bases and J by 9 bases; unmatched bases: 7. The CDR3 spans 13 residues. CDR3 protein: CASSSGQGAEQFF. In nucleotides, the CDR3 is TGTGCCAGCAGCTCCGGACAGGGCGCTGAGCAGTTCTTC.

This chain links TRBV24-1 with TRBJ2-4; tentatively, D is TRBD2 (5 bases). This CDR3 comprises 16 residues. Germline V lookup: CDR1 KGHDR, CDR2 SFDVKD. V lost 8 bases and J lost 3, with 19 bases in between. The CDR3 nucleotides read TGTGCCACCACCGGAGTGAGGGCGTGCGACAAAAACATTCAGTACTTC. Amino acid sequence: CATTGVRACDKNIQYF.

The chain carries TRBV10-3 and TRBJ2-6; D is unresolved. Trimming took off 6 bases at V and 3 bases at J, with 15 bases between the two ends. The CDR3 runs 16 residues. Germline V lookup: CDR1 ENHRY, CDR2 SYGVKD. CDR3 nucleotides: TGTGCCATCAGCTCCGTCCCAGGAATTGGGGCCAACGTCCTGACTTTC. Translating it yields CAISSVPGIGANVLTF.

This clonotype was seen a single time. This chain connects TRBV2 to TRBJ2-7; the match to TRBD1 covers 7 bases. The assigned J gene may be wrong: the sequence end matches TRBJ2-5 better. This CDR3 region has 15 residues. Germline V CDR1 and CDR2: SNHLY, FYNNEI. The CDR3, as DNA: TGTGCCAGCAGTGAAGAGAAGAGGGGGCGAGAGACCCAGTACTTC. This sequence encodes CASSEEKRGRETQYF.

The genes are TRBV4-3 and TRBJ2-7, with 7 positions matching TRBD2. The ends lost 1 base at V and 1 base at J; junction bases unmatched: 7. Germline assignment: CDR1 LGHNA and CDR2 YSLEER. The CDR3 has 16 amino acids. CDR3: CASSQGAGYFSYEQYF. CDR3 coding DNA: TGCGCCAGCAGCCAAGGAGCGGGGTACTTTTCCTACGAGCAGTACTTC.

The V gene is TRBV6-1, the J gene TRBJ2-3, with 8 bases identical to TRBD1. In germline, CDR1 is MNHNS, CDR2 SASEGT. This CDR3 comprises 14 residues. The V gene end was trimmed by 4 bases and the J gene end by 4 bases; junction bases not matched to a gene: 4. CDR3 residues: CASSAGQGADTQYF. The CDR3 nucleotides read TGTGCCAGCAGTGCCGGACAGGGTGCAGATACGCAGTATTTT.

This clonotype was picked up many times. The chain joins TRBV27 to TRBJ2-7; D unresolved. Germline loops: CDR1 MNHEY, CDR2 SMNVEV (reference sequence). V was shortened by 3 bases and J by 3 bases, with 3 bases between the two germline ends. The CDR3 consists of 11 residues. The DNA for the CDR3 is TGTGCCAGCAGTTTTGGCTACGAGCAGTACTTC. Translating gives CASSFGYEQYF.

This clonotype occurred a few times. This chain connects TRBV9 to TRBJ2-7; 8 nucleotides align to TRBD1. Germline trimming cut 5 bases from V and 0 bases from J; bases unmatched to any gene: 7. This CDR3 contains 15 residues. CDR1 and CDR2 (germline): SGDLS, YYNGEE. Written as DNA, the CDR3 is TGTGCCAGCAGTCGGACAGGGTCGGCCTCCTACGAGCAGTACTTC. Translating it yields CASSRTGSASYEQYF.

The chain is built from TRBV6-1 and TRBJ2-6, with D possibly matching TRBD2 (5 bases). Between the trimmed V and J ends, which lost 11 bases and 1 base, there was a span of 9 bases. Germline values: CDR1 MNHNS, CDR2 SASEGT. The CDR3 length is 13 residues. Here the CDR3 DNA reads TGTGCCGGAGGCCGGTCTGGGGCCAACGTCCTGACTTTC. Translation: CAGGRSGANVLTF.

The CDR3 DNA follows: TGTGCCACCAGTGGAAACTTCGTGGCGATAGATGGCTACACCTTC. This codes for CATSGNFVAIDGYTF. The chain employs TRBV24-1 and TRBJ1-2; D gene ambiguous. This CDR3 has 15 residues. Trimming cost V 5 bases and J 6 bases, with 18 bases left between them. Germline CDR1 and CDR2: KGHDR and SFDVKD.

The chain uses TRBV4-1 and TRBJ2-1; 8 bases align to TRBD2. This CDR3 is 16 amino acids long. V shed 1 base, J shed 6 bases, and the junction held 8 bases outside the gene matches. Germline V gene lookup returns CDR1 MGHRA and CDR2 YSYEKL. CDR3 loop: CASSQGAGGLGNEQFF. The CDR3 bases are TGCGCCAGCAGCCAAGGGGCGGGAGGTCTGGGCAATGAGCAGTTCTTC.